The source of this T cell receptor (beta chain) is a study of T cells in Graves' hyperthyroidism and ophthalmopathy. Overall study context: It was at initial diagnosis, before any treatment, that peripheral blood was collected.

The TCR beta CDR3 regions underwent amplification using RNA transcripts as the source. An initial round of RT-PCR targeting the TCR CDR3 relied on the HTBI primer set. TCRdb independently ran MiXCR on the multiplex PCR reads; one entry per CDR3 protein. The table records approximately 400,000 distinct CDR3 sequences, around 14% of them present only once. V shed 3 bases and J shed 4 bases, with 16 bases lying between them. The CDR3 extends over 16 amino acids. Germline loops: CDR1 LNHNV, CDR2 YYDKDF (reference sequence). The gene calls are TRBV15 and TRBJ1-5; D might be TRBD1 (6 bases). The sequence came from a woman under 30 with Graves' hyperthyroidism. The sequencing input was blood. CDR3 sequence reads: CATSSDRFRGNQPQHF. The DNA of the CDR3 is TGTGCCACCAGCAGTGACAGGTTTAGGGGAAATCAGCCCCAGCATTTT.